A single sample gave rise to the 14 T cell receptor beta chains below, sequenced in a study of tumor-infiltrating lymphocytes in primary liver carcinoma. Co-extracting RNA and DNA was done with roughly 18-32 mg of unsorted bulk tissue as input. Priming with a constant-region primer yielded TCR beta cDNA from about 480 ng total RNA. Modified slightly, ARM-PCR produced TCR beta libraries over three nested multiplex PCR rounds. Amplification in the first two PCR rounds was performed using TRBV1-TRBV30 forward primers and a C-beta reverse primer for roughly 9 cycles each. TCRdb redid the calling of the multiplex PCR reads with MiXCR, one entry per CDR3 protein. The data show about 100,000 distinct CDR3 sequences, about two thirds seen once. Sequenced sample: liver tumor tissue from sampling region 2. Indicated subset: tumor region T2, inferior pole. All receptors derive from a woman aged 55-69 years with primary liver carcinoma and hepatitis B virus infection.

This clonotype showed up many times. V is TRBV6-5 and J is TRBJ2-5, with 8 bases lining up with TRBD2. The CDR3 spans 15 residues. Germline CDR1 and CDR2: MNHEY and SVGAGI. J gave up 1 base and V 8 bases, and 9 bases lay outside the gene matches. CDR3 bases: TGTGCCAGCGGAAGAGGTAGCGGGATCCAAGAGACCCAGTACTTC. Encoded protein: CASGRGSGIQETQYF.

A note on this clonotype: At one of its ends the junction is not consistent with the germline gene, which may arise from a read error. The rearrangement links TRBV29-1 to TRBJ1-1; D might be TRBD1 (5 bases). Germline-derived CDR1 and CDR2 are SQVTM and ANQGSEA. This CDR3 has 13 amino acids. The CDR3 spells CNARGDLNTEAFF. The CDR3 DNA follows: TGCAACGCCAGAGGGGATTTGAACACTGAAGCCTTCTTT.

For this clonotype: It may be a read error: a sequence one base away is much more abundant. This chain joins TRBV5-1 and TRBJ1-6, with a tentative D call TRBD1 (6 bases). V was cut by 4 bases and J by 10 bases, with 15 bases left in between. The germline CDR1 and CDR2 sequences are SGHRS and YFSETQ. This CDR3 is 14 amino acids long. CDR3 nucleotide sequence: TGCGCCAGCAGCCCGGGGACACGATGGTCACCCCTCCACTTT. Protein sequence: CASSPGTRWSPLHF.

A note on this clonotype: The junction departs from germline at one end; a sequencing error may be responsible. The chain employs TRBV12-5 and TRBJ2-5; 9 bases are shared with TRBD1. Germline CDR1 and CDR2: LGHNT and FRNRAP. The CDR3 is 17 residues long. This CDR3 reads CTSGLGTGKVGQGTQYF. The CDR3 coding sequence is TGTACTAGTGGTTTGGGGACAGGGAAGGTGGGACAAGGGACCCAGTACTTC.

The V gene is TRBV15, the J gene TRBJ2-1, with a tentative D call TRBD2 (6 bases). V lost 4 bases, J lost 4 bases, and 17 bases lay in between. CDR1 LNHNV and CDR2 YYDKDF come from the germline V gene (reference sequence). This CDR3 is built from 16 residues. CDR3 coding DNA: TGTGCCACCAGCACTCCGTCGGGGGAAGCTTACAATGAGCAGTTCTTC. It translates to CATSTPSGEAYNEQFF.

Remarks on this clonotype: The conserved phenylalanine or tryptophan is not found at the CDR3 terminus, so this likely reflects a read error. The chain is built from TRBV4-1 and TRBJ1-1; no reliable D call. This CDR3 region has 15 residues. CDR1 and CDR2 from the germline V gene are MGHRA and YSYEKL. The V gene lost 1 base and the J gene lost 4 bases, with 13 bases spanning the gap. The CDR3 spells CASSQARRTSTEAFS. The CDR3 DNA is TGCGCCAGCAGCCAAGCAAGAAGGACGAGCACTGAAGCTTTCTCT.

Worth noting for this clonotype: This is likely a read error, given that the CDR3 carries no conserved phenylalanine or tryptophan at its end. The rearrangement uses TRBV6-1 and TRBJ2-4; 10 nucleotides align to TRBD2. With V trimmed by 6 bases and J by 7 bases, 12 bases remained unmatched. The germline V gene encodes CDR1 MNHNS and CDR2 SASEGT. The length of the CDR3 is 16 residues. The CDR3 here is CASRTGTSAGKNIQYS. The CDR3 DNA follows: TGTGCCAGCAGAACCGGGACTAGCGCGGGCAAGAACATTCAGTACTCC.

Regarding this clonotype: The final CDR3 position lacks the conserved phenylalanine or tryptophan, pointing to a likely read error. The V gene is TRBV6-5, the J gene TRBJ2-6, with no clear D. Germline CDR1 is MNHEY and CDR2 is SVGAGI. This CDR3 comprises 15 residues. V lost 5 bases and J lost 0, with 8 bases in between. CDR3 DNA: TGTGCCAGCAGTCAAATAACCTCTGGGGCCAACGTCCTGACTTCC. This gives the protein CASSQITSGANVLTS.

Regarding this clonotype: The junction departs from the called germline gene at one end, perhaps through a read error. The chain recombines TRBV4-2 with TRBJ2-7; TRBD2 aligns across 8 bases. CDR1 and CDR2 from the germline V gene are LGHNA and YNFKEQ. The CDR3 sequence is 15 residues long. CDR3 sequence: CANSLATSASYEQYF. CDR3 nucleotide sequence: TGTGCCAACAGCCTAGCGACTAGCGCCTCCTACGAGCAGTACTTC.

This clonotype is deemed medium-sized. V is TRBV11-2 and J is TRBJ1-1; D remains unclear. Germline lookup yields CDR1 SGHAT and CDR2 FQNNGV. Trimming removed 0 bases from V and 0 bases from J, with 8 bases in between. This CDR3 comprises 15 residues. CDR3: CASSLDPSMNTEAFF. CDR3 nucleotides: TGTGCCAGCAGCTTAGATCCTTCAATGAACACTGAAGCTTTCTTT.

The J gene is TRBJ2-5, the V gene TRBV6-1, with TRBD2 matching over 8 bases. Germline V gene data show CDR1 as MNHNS and CDR2 as SASEGT. Trimming removed 1 base from V and 2 bases from J; junction bases left unmatched: 12. This CDR3 contains 18 residues. CDR3 loop: CASSEGLGLALCQETQYF. The CDR3 DNA reads as TGTGCCAGCAGTGAAGGCCTTGGACTAGCCCTGTGTCAAGAGACCCAGTACTTC.

With respect to this clonotype: Its ends do not fully match the called genes, so a read error is possible. The gene calls are TRBV5-5 and TRBJ1-1; D ambiguous. The germline V gene encodes CDR1 SGHKS and CDR2 YYEKEE (reference sequence). The CDR3 spans 13 residues. The CDR3 DNA follows: TGTGCCAGCATCCGGGAGTTCAACACCGAAGCTTTCTTT. It translates to CASIREFNTEAFF.

With respect to this clonotype: A much larger clone lies a single base off, so this may be a read error. The CDR3 sequence: CASSPPGNTIYF. The CDR3 DNA is TGTGCCAGCAGCCCTCCGGGAAACACCATATATTTT. The rearrangement uses TRBV5-4 and TRBJ1-3; D is ambiguous. Trimming shortened V by 4 bases and J by 4 bases, and 6 bases separated the two germline ends. The CDR3 runs to 12 residues. The V gene's germline CDR1 is SGHNT and CDR2 YYREEE (reference sequence).

There are a few counts of this clonotype. Likely a read error: the CDR3 ends without its conserved phenylalanine or tryptophan. The V gene is TRBV29-1, the J gene TRBJ1-1; D may be TRBD1 (5 bases). The germline gives CDR1 SQVTM, CDR2 ANQGSEA. The CDR3 extends over 14 amino acids. The DNA of the CDR3 is TGCAGCGCGCAAACGGGGGGATCCTTCACTGGAGCTTTCTCT. Its translation is CSAQTGGSFTGAFS.